This T cell receptor beta chain is from a study of blood T cell repertoires in COVID-19. The overall study: Samples of COVID-19 (acute and convalescent) were obtained from the United States, Italy and Spain. Sources were T cells, B-cell-depleted T cells, or PBMCs; the material itself was cDNA or gDNA.

As originally analysed: For nucleated cells, counts were estimated from reference gene primer amplification. Measured with immunoSEQ multiplex PCR; TCRdb has only the in-frame clones, and not every one. The V and J calls and clone size were taken over from that table, and D and trimming were inferred from the DNA. The sample yields around 140,000 clones, over 65% seen once. Germline V gene data show CDR1 as MDHEN and CDR2 as SYDVKM. After removal of 7 bases from V and 1 base from J, the junction contained 13 bases not matched to a gene. The CDR3 extends over 18 amino acids. The table lists this clone with a few counts.

The chain uses TRBV28 and TRBJ2-1, with TRBD2 identical over 10 bases. The receptor comes from a woman at least 80 years old with active or convalescent COVID-19. The sequenced material came from peripheral blood. The CDR3 region has the DNA TGTGCCAGCAAGGGTAGCGGGGGGAATCGAAGATCCTACAATGAGCAGTTCTTC. Encoded protein: CASKGSGGNRRSYNEQFF.